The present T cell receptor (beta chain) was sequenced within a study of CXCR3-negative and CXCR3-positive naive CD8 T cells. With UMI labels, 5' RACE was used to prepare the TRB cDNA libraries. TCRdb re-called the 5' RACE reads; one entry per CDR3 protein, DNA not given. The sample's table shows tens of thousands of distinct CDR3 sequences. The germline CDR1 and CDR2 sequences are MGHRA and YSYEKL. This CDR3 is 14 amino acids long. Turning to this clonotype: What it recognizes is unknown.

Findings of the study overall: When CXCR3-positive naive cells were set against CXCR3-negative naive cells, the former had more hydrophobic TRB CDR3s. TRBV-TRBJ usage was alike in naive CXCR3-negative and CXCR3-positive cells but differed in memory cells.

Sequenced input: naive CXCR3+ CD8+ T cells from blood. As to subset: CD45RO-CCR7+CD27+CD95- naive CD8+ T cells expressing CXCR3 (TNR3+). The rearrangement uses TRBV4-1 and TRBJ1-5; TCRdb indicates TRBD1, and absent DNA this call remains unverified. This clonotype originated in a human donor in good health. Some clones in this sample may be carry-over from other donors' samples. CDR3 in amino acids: CASSRSGVNQPQHF.